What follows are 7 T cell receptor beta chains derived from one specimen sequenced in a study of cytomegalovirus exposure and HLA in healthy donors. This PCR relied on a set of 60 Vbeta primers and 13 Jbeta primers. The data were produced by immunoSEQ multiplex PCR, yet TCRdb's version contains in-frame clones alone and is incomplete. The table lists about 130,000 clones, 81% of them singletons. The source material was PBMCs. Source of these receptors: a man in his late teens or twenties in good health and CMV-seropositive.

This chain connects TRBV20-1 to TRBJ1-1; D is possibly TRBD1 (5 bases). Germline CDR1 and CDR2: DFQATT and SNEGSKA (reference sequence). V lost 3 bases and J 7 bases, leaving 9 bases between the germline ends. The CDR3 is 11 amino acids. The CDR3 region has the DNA TGCAGTGCTAGGCCCGGGGGTGAAGCTTTCTTT. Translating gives CSARPGGEAFF.

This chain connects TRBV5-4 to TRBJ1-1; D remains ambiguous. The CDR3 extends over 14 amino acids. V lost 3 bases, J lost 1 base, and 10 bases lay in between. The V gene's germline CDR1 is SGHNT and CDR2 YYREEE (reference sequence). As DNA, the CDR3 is TGTGCCAGCAGCTCGCCCGCTAGGAACACTGAAGCTTTCTTT. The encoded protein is CASSSPARNTEAFF.

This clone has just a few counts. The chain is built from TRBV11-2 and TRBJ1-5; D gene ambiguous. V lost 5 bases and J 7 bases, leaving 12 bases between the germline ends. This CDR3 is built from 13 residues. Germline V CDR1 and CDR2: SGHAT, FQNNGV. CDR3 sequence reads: CASSHLRGQPQHF. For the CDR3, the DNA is TGTGCCAGCAGCCACCTCCGAGGACAGCCCCAGCATTTT.

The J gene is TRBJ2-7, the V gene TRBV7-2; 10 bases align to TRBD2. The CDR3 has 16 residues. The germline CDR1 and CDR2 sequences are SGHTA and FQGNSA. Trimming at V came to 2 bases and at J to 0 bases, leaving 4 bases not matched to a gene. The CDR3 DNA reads TGTGCCAGCAGCTTAATCTTAGCGGGAGGCTCCTACGAGCAGTACTTC. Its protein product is CASSLILAGGSYEQYF.

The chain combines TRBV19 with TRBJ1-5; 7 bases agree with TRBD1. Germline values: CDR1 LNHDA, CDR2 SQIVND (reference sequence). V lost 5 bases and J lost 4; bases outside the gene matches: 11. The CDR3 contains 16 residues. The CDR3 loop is CASSPHTGVKNQPQHF. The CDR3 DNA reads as TGTGCCAGTAGTCCACACACAGGGGTCAAAAATCAGCCCCAGCATTTT.

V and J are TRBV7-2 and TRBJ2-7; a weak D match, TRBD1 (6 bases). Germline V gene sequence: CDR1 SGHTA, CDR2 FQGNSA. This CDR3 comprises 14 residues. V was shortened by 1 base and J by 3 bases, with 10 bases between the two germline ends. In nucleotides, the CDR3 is TGTGCCAGCAGCTTAGAAACAGGGAGCTACGAGCAGTACTTC. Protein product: CASSLETGSYEQYF.

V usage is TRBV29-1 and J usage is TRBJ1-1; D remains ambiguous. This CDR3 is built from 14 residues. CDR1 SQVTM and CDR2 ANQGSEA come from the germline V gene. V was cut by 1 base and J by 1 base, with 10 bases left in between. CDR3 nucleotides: TGCAGCGTTGAAGGTGGGCCTCCGAACACTGAAGCTTTCTTT. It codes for CSVEGGPPNTEAFF.